This TCR beta chain originates from a study of blood T cell repertoires in COVID-19. Study details: The origin of the acute and convalescent COVID-19 samples was the United States, Italy and Spain. The cDNA or gDNA used as material had been derived from T cells, B-cell-depleted T cells, or PBMCs.

In the original workflow: Researchers report that nucleated cell counts were estimated from reference gene primer amplification. Method: immunoSEQ multiplex PCR; TCRdb's copy keeps in-frame clones and lacks some. The DNA was the basis for D and trimming; V, J and clone size are from that table. There are some 76,000 clones in the sample; over 75% occur only once, and 11% lies in the top ten. V was trimmed by 5 bases and J by 8 bases, leaving 15 bases between them. Germline CDR1 and CDR2: SEHNR and FQNEAQ (reference sequence). The CDR3 runs to 13 residues. This TCR was sampled from a man between 50 and 59 years old with acute or convalescent COVID-19. The chain links TRBV7-9 to TRBJ1-1; D is uncertain. Input material: peripheral blood. The CDR3 region has the DNA TGTGCCAGCAGCCCAGTCGGAGCGGCGGAAGCTTTCTTT. The encoded protein is CASSPVGAAEAFF.